These 28 T cell receptor beta chains originate from one sample sequenced in a study of T cells in Graves' hyperthyroidism and ophthalmopathy (dated by TCRdb to the late 2010s). Libraries were built with multiplex PCR. Instrument used: Illumina HiSeq 2000. TCR beta CDR3 regions were amplified from RNA transcripts. For the first round of RT-PCR on the TCR CDR3, the HTBI primer set was used together with the Qiagen OneStep RT-PCR kit. TCRdb applied fastp at Q25 and MiXCR to the public reads, then kept only in-frame beta chains. Under each unique CDR3 protein, matching rows form one entry showing the most common genes and DNA. Counted in this sample were over 500,000 distinct CDR3 sequences; about 14% of them appeared once. The ten largest clonotypes hold 14% of the sample. Sequenced: blood. These receptors were collected from a woman aged 40 to 49 with Graves' hyperthyroidism.

The chain couples TRBV6-1 to TRBJ2-3; D is possibly TRBD1 (6 bases). The CDR3 runs 13 residues. CDR1 and CDR2 from the germline V gene are MNHNS and SASEGT. V lost 10 bases and J lost 3, with 14 bases in between. CDR3 in amino acids: CATHRVETDTQYF. The CDR3 nucleotides read TGTGCCACCCACAGGGTCGAGACAGATACGCAGTATTTT.

There are a few counts of this clonotype. A much larger clone lies a single base off, so this may be a read error. The genes are TRBV9 and TRBJ2-1; TRBD1 matches at 8 bases. This CDR3 is built from 15 residues. Germline V gene sequence: CDR1 SGDLS, CDR2 YYNGEE. As DNA, the CDR3 is TGTGCCAGCACTTTGGGACAGGCATTCTACGATGAGCAGTTCTTC. As protein: CASTLGQAFYDEQFF.

This clonotype was detected a few times. The J gene is TRBJ2-2, the V gene TRBV5-1, with 11 bases fitting TRBD2. Germline V CDR1 and CDR2: SGHRS, YFSETQ. The CDR3 totals 16 residues. Unmatched junction bases numbered 3, after V lost 4 bases and J lost 1 base. The CDR3 reads CASSLTSGKNTGELFF. The CDR3, as DNA: TGCGCCAGCAGCCTGACTAGCGGGAAGAACACCGGGGAGCTGTTTTTT.

This clonotype was observed at least ten times. V gene TRBV2 combines with J gene TRBJ2-3; 12 positions agree with TRBD2. V gave up 4 bases and J gave up 2 bases; unmatched junction bases: 4. The CDR3 is made up of 16 amino acids. Germline V gives CDR1 SNHLY, CDR2 FYNNEI. Written as DNA, the CDR3 is TGTGCCAGCAGTGGGACTAGCGGGATCGACACAGATACGCAGTATTTT. It is translated as CASSGTSGIDTDTQYF.

The chain uses TRBV6-2 or TRBV6-3 and TRBJ2-4; TRBD1 matches 8 bases. Germline CDR1 and CDR2: MNHEY and SVGEGT. This CDR3 comprises 19 residues. Germline trimming cut 6 bases from V and 1 base from J; bases unmatched to any gene: 17. The CDR3 here is CASSTPRGQLFRAKNIQYF. The CDR3 DNA follows: TGTGCCAGCAGCACCCCCAGGGGGCAGTTGTTTAGGGCCAAAAACATTCAGTACTTC.

This clonotype has at least ten counts. The chain carries TRBV12-3 or TRBV12-4 and TRBJ2-7; 8 nucleotides match TRBD2. The CDR3 length is 14 residues. The V gene end was trimmed by 4 bases and the J gene end by 4 bases; junction bases not matched to a gene: 6. CDR3 residues: CASSSPGLVYEQYF. DNA of the CDR3: TGTGCCAGCAGTTCGCCGGGACTAGTATACGAGCAGTACTTC.

The chain employs TRBV19 and TRBJ2-5, with D perhaps TRBD2 (6 bases). This CDR3 spans 17 amino acids. Germline-derived CDR1 and CDR2 are LNHDA and SQIVND (reference sequence). With 3 bases removed from V and 5 bases from J, the gap between germline ends came to 22 bases. This chain's CDR3 is CASSISTTGLRGETQYF. The CDR3 DNA reads TGTGCCAGTAGTATTTCAACCACGGGACTCCGGGGGGAGACCCAGTACTTC.

This clonotype showed up many times. This rearrangement joins TRBV28 to TRBJ1-5; tentative D call: TRBD1 (5 bases). The CDR3 consists of 14 residues. From germline, CDR1 is MDHEN and CDR2 SYDVKM. V was trimmed by 2 bases and J by 10 bases, leaving 15 bases between them. Here the CDR3 DNA reads TGTGCCAGCAGTTTAGTGCCAGGGAATGGACCCCAGCATTTT. Translation: CASSLVPGNGPQHF.

This chain links TRBV28 with TRBJ1-5, with D maybe TRBD1 (6 bases). This CDR3 has 15 residues. The ends were cut back, 6 bases at V and 2 bases at J, with 14 bases in the middle. CDR1 MDHEN and CDR2 SYDVKM come from the germline V gene. CDR3 in amino acids: CASRKQGVGNQPQHF. The CDR3 DNA sequence: TGTGCCAGCAGAAAACAGGGAGTCGGCAATCAGCCCCAGCATTTT.

This clonotype was found many times. The chain combines TRBV28 with TRBJ2-1; TRBD2 matches 8 bases. Germline CDR1 and CDR2: MDHEN and SYDVKM. V lost 6 bases, J lost 6 bases, and 10 bases stayed unmatched. This CDR3 spans 15 amino acids. In nucleotides, the CDR3 is TGTGCCAGCAGCCCGGGGGGGGTATCACTCAATGAGCAGTTCTTC. It encodes CASSPGGVSLNEQFF. The full variable domain, rest sourced from reference TRBV28 and TRBJ2-1, is DVKVTQSSRYLVKRTGEKVFLECVQDMDHENMFWYRQDPGLGLRLIYFSYDVKMKEKGDIPEGYSVSREKKERFSLILESASTNQTSMYLCASSPGGVSLNEQFFGPGTRLTVL.

The rearrangement joins TRBV20-1 to TRBJ2-5; D ambiguous. Trimming removed 6 bases from V and 3 bases from J, with 11 bases in between. The CDR3 is 12 amino acids. CDR1 DFQATT and CDR2 SNEGSKA come from the germline V gene (reference sequence). Written as DNA, the CDR3 is TGCAGTGCCATATCAGCCAAAGAGACCCAGTACTTC. This sequence encodes CSAISAKETQYF.

This clonotype has ten or more counts. The rearrangement uses TRBV28 and TRBJ2-2; perhaps TRBD2 as D (6 bases). The V and J ends lost 1 base and 2 bases respectively, with 8 bases between them. CDR1 and CDR2 (germline): MDHEN, SYDVKM. The CDR3 spans 15 residues. CDR3 DNA sequence: TGTGCCAGCAGTTTATTGCGGGGTAACACCGGGGAGCTGTTTTTT. The encoded protein is CASSLLRGNTGELFF.

This clonotype was recorded at least ten times. The chain uses TRBV5-1 and TRBJ2-1; TRBD2 agrees at 11 bases. The CDR3 runs 14 residues. The germline CDR1 and CDR2 sequences are SGHRS and YFSETQ. Unmatched junction bases numbered 6, after V lost 4 bases and J lost 9 bases. The CDR3 loop reads CASSQLAGDGEQFF. The CDR3 DNA reads as TGCGCCAGCAGCCAACTAGCGGGAGATGGTGAGCAGTTCTTC.

This chain uses TRBV9 with TRBJ1-2, with D possibly TRBD1 on 5 matching bases. Deletions cut 3 bases from V and 9 bases from J, with 24 bases between. Germline V lookup: CDR1 SGDLS, CDR2 YYNGEE. The CDR3 runs 16 residues. CDR3 sequence: CASSEGLGPMQTRYTF. The DNA of the CDR3 is TGTGCCAGCAGCGAGGGGCTGGGACCTATGCAGACGCGCTACACCTTC.

In its sample, this clonotype was seen many times. The chain uses TRBV6-1 and TRBJ2-2; D may be TRBD2 (5 bases). Germline V gene data show CDR1 as MNHNS and CDR2 as SASEGT. This CDR3 has 13 amino acids. Trimming took off 6 bases at V and 5 bases at J, with 10 bases between the two ends. In DNA form, the CDR3 reads TGTGCCAGCAGCCGCGTAGCGACCGGGGAGCTGTTTTTT. Amino acid sequence: CASSRVATGELFF.

The chain links TRBV19 to TRBJ1-3; no reliable D call. The V end lost 3 bases, the J end lost 4 bases, and 10 bases lay between the germline ends. The germline V gene has CDR1 LNHDA and CDR2 SQIVND (reference sequence). CDR3 size: 14 residues. The CDR3 loop is CASSIPGAGNTIYF. CDR3 nucleotide sequence: TGTGCCAGTAGTATCCCGGGAGCAGGAAACACCATATATTTT.

This clonotype has ten or more counts. This rearrangement joins TRBV15 to TRBJ2-3; 10 nucleotides match TRBD2. With V trimmed by 1 base and J by 0 bases, 4 bases remained unmatched. The CDR3 has 17 amino acids. From germline, CDR1 is LNHNV and CDR2 YYDKDF (reference sequence). The CDR3 DNA follows: TGTGCCACCAGCAGAGGAACTAGCGGGAAGAGCACAGATACGCAGTATTTT. It encodes CATSRGTSGKSTDTQYF.

This clonotype has just a few counts. The CDR3 protein is CASSLARGGRETQYF. The DNA for the CDR3 is TGTGCCAGCAGCTTAGCCCGCGGCGGTCGAGAGACCCAGTACTTC. The V call is TRBV7-9, the J call TRBJ2-5, with D unresolved. The CDR3 extends over 15 amino acids. Germline V gene sequence: CDR1 SEHNR, CDR2 FQNEAQ (reference sequence). The V and J ends lost 0 bases and 4 bases respectively, with 12 bases between them. Variable domain in full (rest from reference TRBV7-9 and TRBJ2-5): DTGVSQNPRHKITKRGQNVTFRCDPISEHNRLYWYRQTLGQGPEFLTYFQNEAQLEKSRLLSDRFSAERPKGSFSTLEIQRTEQGDSAMYLCASSLARGGRETQYFGPGTRLLVL.

The chain employs TRBV7-9 and TRBJ2-3, with 10 bases that match TRBD2. CDR1 SEHNR and CDR2 FQNEAQ come from the germline V gene (reference sequence). The CDR3 loop spans 15 amino acids. V trimming: 5 bases; J trimming: 5 bases; junction bases outside the gene matches: 7. In DNA form, the CDR3 reads TGTGCCAGCAGCGATTTAGCGGGAGGAATAGATACGCAGTATTTT. As protein: CASSDLAGGIDTQYF. Together with reference TRBV7-9 and TRBJ2-3, the CDR3 gives the full variable domain: DTGVSQNPRHKITKRGQNVTFRCDPISEHNRLYWYRQTLGQGPEFLTYFQNEAQLEKSRLLSDRFSAERPKGSFSTLEIQRTEQGDSAMYLCASSDLAGGIDTQYFGPGTRLTVL.

This clonotype has at least ten counts. The gene calls are TRBV7-3 and TRBJ2-7; no clear D gene. Trimming took off 0 bases at V and 5 bases at J, with 11 bases between the two ends. This CDR3 is built from 14 residues. Germline CDR1 reads SGHTA; CDR2 reads FQGTGA. The DNA of the CDR3 is TGTGCCAGCAGCTTAACAGGCCTCTCTCACGAGCAGTACTTC. Its translation: CASSLTGLSHEQYF.

A few counts support this clonotype. This chain joins TRBV6-5 and TRBJ2-2; 8 bases agree with TRBD2. Looked up from germline, CDR1 is MNHEY and CDR2 is SVGAGI. CDR3 size: 16 residues. V dropped 0 bases and J dropped 5; count of bases not matched to a gene: 5. CDR3 nucleotide sequence: TGTGCCAGCAGTTACTCGGCTAGCGGGCCGACCGGGGAGCTGTTTTTT. This encodes CASSYSASGPTGELFF.

The rearrangement links TRBV27 to TRBJ1-3; D is possibly TRBD1 (6 bases). Looked up from germline, CDR1 is MNHEY and CDR2 is SMNVEV (reference sequence). Trimming removed 6 bases from V and 0 bases from J, with 6 bases in between. The CDR3 consists of 13 residues. The CDR3 DNA is TGTGCCAGCAGGGGGGCCTCTGGAAACACCATATATTTT. It yields the protein CASRGASGNTIYF.

About this clonotype itself: The conserved phenylalanine or tryptophan is not found at the CDR3 terminus, so this likely reflects a read error. CDR3 amino acids: CASSEVRAGTGELFL. The CDR3 DNA reads TGTGCCAGCAGTGAAGTTAGGGCTGGGACCGGGGAGCTGTTTCTT. The V call is TRBV2, the J call TRBJ2-2, with unresolved D. In germline, CDR1 is SNHLY, CDR2 FYNNEI. V shed 1 base and J shed 5 bases, with 11 bases lying between them. The CDR3 totals 15 residues.

The gene calls are TRBV7-2 and TRBJ2-5; 7 bases fit TRBD2. This CDR3 spans 15 amino acids. Germline values: CDR1 SGHTA, CDR2 FQGNSA. The V and J ends lost 4 bases and 2 bases, in that order; junction bases with no gene match: 7. As DNA, the CDR3 is TGTGCCAGCAGCTCGCCGGGACTACCACAAGAGACCCAGTACTTC. It is translated as CASSSPGLPQETQYF.

The table lists this clonotype with many counts. The chain links TRBV28 to TRBJ2-5; D gene unclear. The CDR3 sequence is 13 residues long. V lost 3 bases to trimming and J lost 5 bases, with 10 bases between them. Germline lookup yields CDR1 MDHEN and CDR2 SYDVKM. The CDR3, as DNA: TGTGCCAGCAGTTTGACGGGCAGGGAGACCCAGTACTTC. As protein: CASSLTGRETQYF.

This clonotype was picked up a small number of times. V gene TRBV7-9 combines with J gene TRBJ2-1; 10 bases map to TRBD1. CDR1 and CDR2 from the germline V gene are SEHNR and FQNEAQ (reference sequence). The CDR3 runs to 14 residues. V shed 5 bases, J shed 8 bases, and the junction held 6 bases outside the gene matches. CDR3 coding DNA: TGTGCCAGCAGCCACTGGGACAGGGGCGATGAGCAGTTCTTC. This sequence encodes CASSHWDRGDEQFF. The variable domain in full, with the rest retrieved from reference TRBV7-9 and TRBJ2-1, is DTGVSQNPRHKITKRGQNVTFRCDPISEHNRLYWYRQTLGQGPEFLTYFQNEAQLEKSRLLSDRFSAERPKGSFSTLEIQRTEQGDSAMYLCASSHWDRGDEQFFGPGTRLTVL.

This clonotype was seen at least ten times. V usage is TRBV27 and J usage is TRBJ1-2; D unclear. The CDR3 spans 13 residues. Trimming cost V 6 bases and J 8 bases, with 16 bases left between them. CDR1 is MNHEY and CDR2 is SMNVEV in the germline V gene (reference sequence). The CDR3 nucleotides read TGTGCCAGCAGAACAAACAGCCTGGGGGGCTACACCTTC. Translation gives CASRTNSLGGYTF.

J is TRBJ2-3 and V is TRBV19; D is possibly TRBD1 or TRBD2 (5 bases each). The CDR3 loop spans 15 amino acids. The V gene lost 1 base and the J gene lost 0 bases, with 8 bases spanning the gap. The germline V gene has CDR1 LNHDA and CDR2 SQIVND (reference sequence). The CDR3 sequence is CASSIGQRSTDTQYF. The CDR3 DNA reads TGTGCCAGTAGTATAGGACAGCGGAGCACAGATACGCAGTATTTT.